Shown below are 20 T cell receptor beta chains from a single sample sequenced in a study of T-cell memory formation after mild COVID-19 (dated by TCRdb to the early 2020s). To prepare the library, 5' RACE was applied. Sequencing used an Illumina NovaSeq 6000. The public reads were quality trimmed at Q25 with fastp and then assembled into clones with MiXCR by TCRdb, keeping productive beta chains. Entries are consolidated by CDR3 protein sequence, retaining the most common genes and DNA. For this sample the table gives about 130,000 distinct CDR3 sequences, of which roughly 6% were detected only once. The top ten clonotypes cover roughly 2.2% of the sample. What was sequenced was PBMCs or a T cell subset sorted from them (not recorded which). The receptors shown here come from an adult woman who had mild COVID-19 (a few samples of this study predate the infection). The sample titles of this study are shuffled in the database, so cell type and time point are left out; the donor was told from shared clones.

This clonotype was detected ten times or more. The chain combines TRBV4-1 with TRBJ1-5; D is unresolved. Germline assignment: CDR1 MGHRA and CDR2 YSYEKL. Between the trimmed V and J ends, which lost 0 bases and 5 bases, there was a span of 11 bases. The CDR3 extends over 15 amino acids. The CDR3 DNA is TGCGCCAGCAGCCAAGATCGTGGCAAATATCAGCCCCAGCATTTT. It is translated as CASSQDRGKYQPQHF.

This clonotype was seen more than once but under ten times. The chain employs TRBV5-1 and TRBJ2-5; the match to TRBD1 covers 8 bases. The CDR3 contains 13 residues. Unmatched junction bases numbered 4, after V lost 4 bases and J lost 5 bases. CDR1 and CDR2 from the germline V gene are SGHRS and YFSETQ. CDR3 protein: CASSRTGRETQYF. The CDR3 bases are TGCGCCAGCAGCCGGACAGGGAGGGAGACCCAGTACTTC.

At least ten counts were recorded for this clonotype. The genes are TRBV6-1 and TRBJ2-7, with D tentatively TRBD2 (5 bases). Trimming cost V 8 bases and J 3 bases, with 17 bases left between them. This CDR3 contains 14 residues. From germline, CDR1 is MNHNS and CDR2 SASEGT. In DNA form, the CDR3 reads TGTGCCAGCGCTTCCGGACTGTGGAACTACGAGCAGTACTTC. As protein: CASASGLWNYEQYF.

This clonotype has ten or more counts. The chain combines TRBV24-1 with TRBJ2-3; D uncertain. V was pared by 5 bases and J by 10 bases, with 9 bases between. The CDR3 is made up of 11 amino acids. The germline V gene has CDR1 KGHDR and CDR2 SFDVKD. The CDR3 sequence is CATSGGVAQYF. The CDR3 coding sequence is TGTGCCACCAGTGGTGGGGTGGCGCAGTATTTT.

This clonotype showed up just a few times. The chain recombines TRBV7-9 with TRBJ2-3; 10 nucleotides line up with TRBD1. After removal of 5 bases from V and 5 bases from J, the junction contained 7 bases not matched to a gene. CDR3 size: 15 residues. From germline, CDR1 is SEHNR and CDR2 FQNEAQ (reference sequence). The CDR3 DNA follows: TGTGCCAGCAGCAGTAGACAGGGGGCGCGAGATACGCAGTATTTT. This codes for CASSSRQGARDTQYF.

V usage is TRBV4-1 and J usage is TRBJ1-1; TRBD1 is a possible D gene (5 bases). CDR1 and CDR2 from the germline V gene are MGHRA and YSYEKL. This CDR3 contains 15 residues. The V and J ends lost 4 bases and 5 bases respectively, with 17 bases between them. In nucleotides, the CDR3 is TGCGCCAGCAGCCCACTCTCAGGGATGAGGACTGAAGCTTTCTTT. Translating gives CASSPLSGMRTEAFF.

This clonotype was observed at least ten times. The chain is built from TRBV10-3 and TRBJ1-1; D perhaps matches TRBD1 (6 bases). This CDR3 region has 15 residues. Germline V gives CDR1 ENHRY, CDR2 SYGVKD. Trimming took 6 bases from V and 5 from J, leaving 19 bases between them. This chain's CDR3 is CAIRYEAGTTTEAFF. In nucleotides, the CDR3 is TGTGCCATCAGGTACGAGGCAGGGACAACAACTGAAGCTTTCTTT.

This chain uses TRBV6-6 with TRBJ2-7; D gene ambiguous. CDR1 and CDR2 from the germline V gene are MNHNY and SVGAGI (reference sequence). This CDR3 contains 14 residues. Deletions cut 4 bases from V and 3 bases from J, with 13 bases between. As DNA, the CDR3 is TGTGCCAGCAGTTTTGCCATAGTCCTCTACGAGCAGTACTTC. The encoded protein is CASSFAIVLYEQYF.

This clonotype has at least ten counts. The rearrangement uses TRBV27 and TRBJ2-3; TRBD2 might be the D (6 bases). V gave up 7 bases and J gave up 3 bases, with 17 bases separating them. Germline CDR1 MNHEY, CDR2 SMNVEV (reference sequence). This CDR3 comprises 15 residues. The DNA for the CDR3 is TGTGCCAGCAACTCGGTCGGGAGAAAGACAGATACGCAGTATTTT. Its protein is CASNSVGRKTDTQYF.

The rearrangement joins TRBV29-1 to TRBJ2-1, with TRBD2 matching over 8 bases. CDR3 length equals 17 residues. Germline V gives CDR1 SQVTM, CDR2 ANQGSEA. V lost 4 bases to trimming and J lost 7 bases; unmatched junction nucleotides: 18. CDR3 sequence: CSVGKVGGALGVNEQFF. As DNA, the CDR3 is TGCAGCGTTGGAAAGGTCGGGGGGGCTTTGGGTGTAAATGAGCAGTTCTTC.

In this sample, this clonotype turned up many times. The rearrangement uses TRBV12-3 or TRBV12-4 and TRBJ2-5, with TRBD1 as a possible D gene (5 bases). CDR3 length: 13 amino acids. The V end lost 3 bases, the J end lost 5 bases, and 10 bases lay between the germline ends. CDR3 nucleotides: TGTGCCAGCAGTTTCCGACCAGGGGAGACCCAGTACTTC. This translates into CASSFRPGETQYF.

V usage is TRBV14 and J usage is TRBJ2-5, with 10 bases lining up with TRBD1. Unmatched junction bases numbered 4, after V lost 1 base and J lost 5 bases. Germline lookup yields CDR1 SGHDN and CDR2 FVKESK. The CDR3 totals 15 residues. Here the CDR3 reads CASSQGQGAQETQYF. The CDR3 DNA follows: TGTGCCAGCAGCCAAGGACAGGGGGCTCAGGAGACCCAGTACTTC.

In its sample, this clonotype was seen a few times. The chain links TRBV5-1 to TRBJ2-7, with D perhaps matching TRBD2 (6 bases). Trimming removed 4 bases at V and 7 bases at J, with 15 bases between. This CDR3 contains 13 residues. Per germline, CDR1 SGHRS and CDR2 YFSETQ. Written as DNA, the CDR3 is TGCGCCAGCAGCCCTTCCGGGAGTTTGGAGCAGTACTTC. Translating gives CASSPSGSLEQYF.

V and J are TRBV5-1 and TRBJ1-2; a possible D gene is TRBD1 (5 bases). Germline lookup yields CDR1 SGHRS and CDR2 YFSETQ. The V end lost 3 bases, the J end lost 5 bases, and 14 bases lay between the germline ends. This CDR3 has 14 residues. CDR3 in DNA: TGCGCCAGCAGCTCCATTGGACAAGGTTATGGCTACACCTTC. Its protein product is CASSSIGQGYGYTF.

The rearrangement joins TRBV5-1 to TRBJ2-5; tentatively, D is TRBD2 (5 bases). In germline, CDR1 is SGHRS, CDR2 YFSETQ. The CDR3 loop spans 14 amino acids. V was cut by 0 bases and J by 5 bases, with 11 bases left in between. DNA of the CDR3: TGCGCCAGCAGCTTGGCCGCCAGAGGGGAGACCCAGTACTTC. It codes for CASSLAARGETQYF.

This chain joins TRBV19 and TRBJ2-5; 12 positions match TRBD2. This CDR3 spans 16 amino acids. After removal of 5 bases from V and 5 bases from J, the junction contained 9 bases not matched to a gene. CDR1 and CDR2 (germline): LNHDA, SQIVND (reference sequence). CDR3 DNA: TGTGCCAGTAGTGGCAGACTAGCGGGAGAAGCGGAGACCCAGTACTTC. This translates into CASSGRLAGEAETQYF.

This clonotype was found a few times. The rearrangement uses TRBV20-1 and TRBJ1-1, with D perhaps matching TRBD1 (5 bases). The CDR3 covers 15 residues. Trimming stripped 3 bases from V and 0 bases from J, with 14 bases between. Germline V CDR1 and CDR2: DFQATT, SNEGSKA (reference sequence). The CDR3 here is CSASPGGDLNTEAFF. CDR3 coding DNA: TGCAGTGCTAGCCCCGGGGGGGACTTGAACACTGAAGCTTTCTTT.

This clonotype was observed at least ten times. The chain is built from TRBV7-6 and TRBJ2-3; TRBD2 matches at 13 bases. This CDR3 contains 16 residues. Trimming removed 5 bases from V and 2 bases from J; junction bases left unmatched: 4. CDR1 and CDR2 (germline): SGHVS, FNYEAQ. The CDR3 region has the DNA TGTGCCAGCAGCGCGGGACTAGCGGGGTCCACAGATACGCAGTATTTT. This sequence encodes CASSAGLAGSTDTQYF.

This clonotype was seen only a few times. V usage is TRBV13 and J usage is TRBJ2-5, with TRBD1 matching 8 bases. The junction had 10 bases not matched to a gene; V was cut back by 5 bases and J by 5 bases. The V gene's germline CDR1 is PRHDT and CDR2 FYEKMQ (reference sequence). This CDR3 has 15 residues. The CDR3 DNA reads TGTGCCAGCAGCCTGCGGACAGGGCTTGGGGAGACCCAGTACTTC. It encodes CASSLRTGLGETQYF.

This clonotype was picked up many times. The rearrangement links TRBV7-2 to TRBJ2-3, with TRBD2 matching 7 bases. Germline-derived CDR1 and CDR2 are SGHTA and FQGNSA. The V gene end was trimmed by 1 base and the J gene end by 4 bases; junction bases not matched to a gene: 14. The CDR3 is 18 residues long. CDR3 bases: TGTGCCAGCAGCTTAGTATCTGGGGGGGAAGGTGGTGCAGATACGCAGTATTTT. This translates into CASSLVSGGEGGADTQYF.